The 18 T cell receptor beta chains listed next were all sequenced from one sample in a study of identical twins. TCRdb passed the 5' RACE reads through MiXCR, listing each CDR3 protein once. The table shows about 890,000 distinct CDR3 sequences, with 9% to 15% occurring only once. Separately, the same data were catalogued under a study of yellow fever vaccine responses in identical twins.

Sequencing was carried out using PBMCs. The receptors derive from a woman aged 18-29 years in good health.

Ten or more counts support this clonotype. V usage is TRBV2 and J usage is TRBJ2-1; 11 positions match TRBD1. Trimming removed 5 bases from V and 4 bases from J; junction bases left unmatched: 4. The CDR3 totals 15 residues. Germline V gene data show CDR1 as SNHLY and CDR2 as FYNNEI. Here the CDR3 reads CASSRDRGTYNEQFF. The CDR3 DNA reads TGTGCCAGCAGTCGGGACAGGGGGACGTACAATGAGCAGTTCTTC.

This clonotype was found a few times. The CDR3 coding sequence is TGTGCCAGCAGCTTAGGAGCGTTCTATTATGAGCAGTTCTTC. Its translation is CASSLGAFYYEQFF. The rearrangement uses TRBV7-6 and TRBJ2-1; no clear D. The length of the CDR3 is 14 residues. Trimming cost V 1 base and J 8 bases, with 12 bases left between them. Germline V lookup: CDR1 SGHVS, CDR2 FNYEAQ.

This clonotype was counted between two and nine times. This chain connects TRBV28 to TRBJ2-2; D ambiguous. The germline V gene has CDR1 MDHEN and CDR2 SYDVKM. This CDR3 comprises 15 residues. The germline V and J ends were trimmed by 6 bases and 3 bases, with 14 bases remaining between them. The CDR3 region has the DNA TGTGCCAGCAGGGCCCCAAGTCTCGACACCGGGGAGCTGTTTTTT. The encoded protein is CASRAPSLDTGELFF.

This clonotype has more than one count but fewer than ten. The gene calls are TRBV12-3 or TRBV12-4 and TRBJ2-1, with TRBD1 identical over 7 bases. The CDR3 has 15 residues. With V trimmed by 6 bases and J by 2 bases, 7 bases remained unmatched. DNA of the CDR3: TGTGCCAGCAGCCCAGGGACAGTCACCTACAATGAGCAGTTCTTC. This sequence encodes CASSPGTVTYNEQFF.

The table lists this clonotype with a few counts. The V gene is TRBV12-3 or TRBV12-4, the J gene TRBJ2-7; 7 nucleotides align to TRBD2. With 3 bases clipped from V and 0 bases from J, the junction kept 5 bases outside the gene matches. CDR3 length: 15 amino acids. The CDR3 is CASSFAGLHSYEQYF. CDR3 in DNA: TGTGCCAGCAGTTTTGCGGGACTACACTCCTACGAGCAGTACTTC.

V and J are TRBV6-2 or TRBV6-3 and TRBJ1-6, with D perhaps matching TRBD1 (6 bases). This CDR3 is built from 14 residues. Germline V gene data show CDR1 as MNHEY and CDR2 as SVGEGT. Trimming cost V 2 bases and J 6 bases, with 8 bases left between them. The CDR3, as DNA: TGTGCCAGCAGTTACGGACAGAGTAATTCACCCCTCCACTTT. Translated: CASSYGQSNSPLHF.

The rearrangement links TRBV12-3 or TRBV12-4 to TRBJ2-2, with 10 nucleotides matching TRBD1. V lost 8 bases, J lost 7 bases, and 7 bases stayed unmatched. The CDR3 sequence is 14 residues long. The CDR3 nucleotides read TGTGCCAGCCTAAAGACAGGGGGCCACGGGGAGCTGTTTTTT. Translation gives CASLKTGGHGELFF.

This clonotype has at least ten counts. The chain recombines TRBV7-9 with TRBJ1-2; D is uncertain. Germline CDR1 is SEHNR and CDR2 is FQNEAQ (reference sequence). The CDR3 covers 14 residues. The V end lost 5 bases, the J end lost 3 bases, and 13 bases lay between the germline ends. CDR3 loop: CASSDVGKDYGYTF. As DNA, the CDR3 is TGTGCCAGCAGCGACGTAGGGAAGGACTATGGCTACACCTTC. Drawing the rest from reference TRBV7-9 and TRBJ1-2, the complete variable domain is DTGVSQNPRHKITKRGQNVTFRCDPISEHNRLYWYRQTLGQGPEFLTYFQNEAQLEKSRLLSDRFSAERPKGSFSTLEIQRTEQGDSAMYLCASSDVGKDYGYTFGSGTRLTVV.

This chain uses TRBV6-4 with TRBJ1-4; the D gene is possibly TRBD1 (6 bases). Trimming removed 5 bases at V and 6 bases at J, with 16 bases between. Germline V gives CDR1 MRHNA, CDR2 SNTAGT. The CDR3 runs 15 residues. The CDR3 spells CASSQPPTGDEKLFF. The CDR3 DNA is TGTGCCAGCAGTCAACCTCCGACAGGAGATGAAAAACTGTTTTTT.

V and J are TRBV24-1 and TRBJ2-5; D might be TRBD1 (6 bases). Trimming removed 6 bases at V and 3 bases at J, with 10 bases between. The germline gives CDR1 KGHDR, CDR2 SFDVKD. This CDR3 has 13 residues. Here the CDR3 reads CATSKRTEETQYF. The CDR3 DNA reads as TGTGCCACCAGTAAAAGGACAGAAGAGACCCAGTACTTC.

The rearrangement uses TRBV12-5 and TRBJ2-1; D may be TRBD2 (6 bases). The CDR3 is 18 residues long. V lost 1 base to trimming and J lost 0 bases, with 16 bases between them. The germline CDR1 and CDR2 sequences are LGHNT and FRNRAP. This chain's CDR3 is CASGLAFHGRSSYNEQFF. The CDR3, as DNA: TGTGCTAGTGGTTTGGCCTTCCACGGGAGAAGCTCCTACAATGAGCAGTTCTTC.

The chain is built from TRBV9 and TRBJ2-1; TRBD2 agrees at 8 bases. Germline loops: CDR1 SGDLS, CDR2 YYNGEE. The trim removed 1 base at V and 7 bases at J, leaving 19 bases unmatched. This CDR3 is built from 19 residues. The CDR3, as DNA: TGTGCCAGCAGCGTATTCTTGGGGGGGTCGTCGTCGGGAGGGAATGAGCAGTTCTTC. Translating it yields CASSVFLGGSSSGGNEQFF.

This clonotype appeared a few times. The chain employs TRBV11-1 and TRBJ2-7, with a weak D call TRBD1 (5 bases). The CDR3 runs 18 residues. The V end lost 5 bases, the J end lost 0 bases, and 23 bases lay between the germline ends. Per germline, CDR1 SGHAT and CDR2 FQDESV (reference sequence). The CDR3 DNA reads as TGTGCCAGCAGCCAAGACGAGTTGGGGCCCACCTTCTCCTACGAGCAGTACTTC. Its protein product is CASSQDELGPTFSYEQYF.

This sequence joins TRBV25-1 and TRBJ2-7, with no clear D. The CDR3 consists of 11 residues. Trimming took off 1 base at V and 5 bases at J, with 3 bases between the two ends. CDR1 and CDR2 (germline): MGHDK, SYGVNS. The CDR3 DNA sequence: TGTGCCAGCAGTGAATCCCACGAGCAGTACTTC. Protein: CASSESHEQYF.

The chain employs TRBV5-1 and TRBJ2-1; D could derive from TRBD1 or TRBD2 (6 bases each). The V and J ends lost 4 bases and 7 bases respectively, with 12 bases between them. Per germline, CDR1 SGHRS and CDR2 YFSETQ. The CDR3 has 13 residues. The CDR3 spells CASSTGAANEQFF. Here the CDR3 DNA reads TGCGCCAGCAGCACGGGGGCCGCGAATGAGCAGTTCTTC.

About this clonotype: Its ends do not fully match the called genes, so a read error is possible. This chain joins TRBV12-3 or TRBV12-4 and TRBJ2-1; D is perhaps TRBD1 (5 bases). The CDR3 covers 18 residues. CDR3 bases: TGTGCCCGCAGTTTGGGATACGTAGCAGGGCCATCCGACAATGAGCAGTTCTTC. Translating gives CARSLGYVAGPSDNEQFF.

The rearrangement uses TRBV7-9 and TRBJ2-2, with 8 bases lining up with TRBD1. Germline loops: CDR1 SEHNR, CDR2 FQNEAQ (reference sequence). The CDR3 extends over 17 amino acids. With 7 bases clipped from V and 6 bases from J, the junction kept 16 bases outside the gene matches. CDR3 in amino acids: CASNPGQVFPGSGELFF. CDR3 nucleotides: TGTGCCAGCAACCCGGGACAGGTCTTCCCTGGGTCCGGGGAGCTGTTTTTT.

J is TRBJ2-3 and V is TRBV11-2, with 8 bases identical to TRBD1. CDR3 length: 16 amino acids. CDR1 and CDR2 (germline): SGHAT, FQNNGV. The V gene end was trimmed by 4 bases and the J gene end by 3 bases; junction bases not matched to a gene: 9. The CDR3 nucleotides are TGTGCCAGCAGCTCCCAAGGACAGGGAGGAACAGATACGCAGTATTTT. This encodes CASSSQGQGGTDTQYF.